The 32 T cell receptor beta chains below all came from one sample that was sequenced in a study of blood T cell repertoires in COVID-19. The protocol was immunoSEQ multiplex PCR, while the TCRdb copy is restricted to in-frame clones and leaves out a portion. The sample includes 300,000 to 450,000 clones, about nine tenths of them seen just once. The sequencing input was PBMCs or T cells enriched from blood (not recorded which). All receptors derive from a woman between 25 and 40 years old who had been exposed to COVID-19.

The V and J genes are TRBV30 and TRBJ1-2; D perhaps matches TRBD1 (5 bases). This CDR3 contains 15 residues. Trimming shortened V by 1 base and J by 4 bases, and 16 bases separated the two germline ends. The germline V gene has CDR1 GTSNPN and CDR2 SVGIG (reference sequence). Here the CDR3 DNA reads TGTGCCTGGAGTGAGCCCGTAGGGGTCGTCTATGGCTACACCTTC. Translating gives CAWSEPVGVVYGYTF.

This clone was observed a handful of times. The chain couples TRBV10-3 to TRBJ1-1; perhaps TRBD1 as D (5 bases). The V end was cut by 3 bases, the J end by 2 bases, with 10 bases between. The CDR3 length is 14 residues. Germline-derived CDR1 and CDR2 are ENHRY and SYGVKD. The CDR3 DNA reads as TGTGCCATCAGTGACTCGACAGACAACACTGAAGCTTTCTTT. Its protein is CAISDSTDNTEAFF.

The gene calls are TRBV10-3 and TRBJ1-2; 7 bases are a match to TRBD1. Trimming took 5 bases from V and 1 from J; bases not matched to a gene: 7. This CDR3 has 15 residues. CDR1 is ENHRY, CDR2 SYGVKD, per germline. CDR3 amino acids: CAISSNRGDNYGYTF. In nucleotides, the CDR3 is TGTGCCATCAGTTCTAACAGGGGAGATAACTATGGCTACACCTTC.

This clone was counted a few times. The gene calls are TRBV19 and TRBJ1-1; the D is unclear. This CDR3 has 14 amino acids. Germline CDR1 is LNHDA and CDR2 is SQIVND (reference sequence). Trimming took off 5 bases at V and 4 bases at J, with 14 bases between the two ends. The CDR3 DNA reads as TGTGCCAGTAGTGGAGCGGCACGCGGCACTGAAGCTTTCTTT. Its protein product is CASSGAARGTEAFF.

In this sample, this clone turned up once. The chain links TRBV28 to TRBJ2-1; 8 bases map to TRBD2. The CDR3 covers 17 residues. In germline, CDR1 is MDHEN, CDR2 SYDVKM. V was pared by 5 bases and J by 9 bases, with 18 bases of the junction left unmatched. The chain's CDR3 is CASSLRGPGGLVSEQFF. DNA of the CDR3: TGTGCCAGCAGTCTCCGGGGGCCGGGGGGACTAGTGTCTGAGCAGTTCTTC.

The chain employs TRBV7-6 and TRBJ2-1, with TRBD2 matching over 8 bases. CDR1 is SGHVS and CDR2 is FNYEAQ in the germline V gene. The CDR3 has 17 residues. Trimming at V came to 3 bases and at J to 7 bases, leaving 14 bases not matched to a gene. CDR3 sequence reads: CASSFGASGSAYNEQFF. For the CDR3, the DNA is TGTGCCAGCAGCTTCGGGGCAAGCGGGAGTGCGTATAATGAGCAGTTCTTC.

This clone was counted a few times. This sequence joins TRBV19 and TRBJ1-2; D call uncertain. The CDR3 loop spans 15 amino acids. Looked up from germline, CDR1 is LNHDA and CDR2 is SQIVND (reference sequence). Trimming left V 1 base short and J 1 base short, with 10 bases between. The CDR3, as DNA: TGTGCCAGTAGTATAGGCCGGGAACGTAACTATGGCTACACCTTC. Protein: CASSIGRERNYGYTF.

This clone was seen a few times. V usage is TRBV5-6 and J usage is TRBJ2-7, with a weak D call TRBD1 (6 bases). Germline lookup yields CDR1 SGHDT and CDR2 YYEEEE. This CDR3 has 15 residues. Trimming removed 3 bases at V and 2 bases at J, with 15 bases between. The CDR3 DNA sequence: TGTGCCAGCAGCTCTACTGGACAGTCGGCCTACGAGCAGTACTTC. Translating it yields CASSSTGQSAYEQYF.

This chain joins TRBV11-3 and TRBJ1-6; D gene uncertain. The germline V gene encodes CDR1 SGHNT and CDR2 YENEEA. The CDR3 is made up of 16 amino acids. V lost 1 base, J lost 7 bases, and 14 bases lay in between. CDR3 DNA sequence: TGTGCCAGCAGCTTAGGAGAATCCCCAGCGAATTCACCCCTCCACTTT. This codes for CASSLGESPANSPLHF.

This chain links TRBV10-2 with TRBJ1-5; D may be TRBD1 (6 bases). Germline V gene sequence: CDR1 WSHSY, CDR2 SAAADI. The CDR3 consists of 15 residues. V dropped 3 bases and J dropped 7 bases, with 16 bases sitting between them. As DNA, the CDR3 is TGCGCCAGCAGTGACCCGACAGGTCCGGGGCAGCCCCAGCATTTT. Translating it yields CASSDPTGPGQPQHF.

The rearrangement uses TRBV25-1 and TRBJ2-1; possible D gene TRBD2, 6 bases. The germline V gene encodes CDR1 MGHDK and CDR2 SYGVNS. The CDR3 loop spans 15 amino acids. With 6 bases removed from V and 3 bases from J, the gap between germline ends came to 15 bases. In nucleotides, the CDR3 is TGTGCCAGCAGCGCCGGGACTGAATACTACAATGAGCAGTTCTTC. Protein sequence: CASSAGTEYYNEQFF.

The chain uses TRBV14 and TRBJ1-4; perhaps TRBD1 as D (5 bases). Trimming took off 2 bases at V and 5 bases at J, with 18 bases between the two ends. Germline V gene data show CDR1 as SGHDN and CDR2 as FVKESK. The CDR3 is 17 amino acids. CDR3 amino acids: CASSQRGTSGSNEKLFF. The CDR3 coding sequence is TGTGCCAGCAGCCAACGCGGGACCTCGGGTTCCAATGAAAAACTGTTTTTT.

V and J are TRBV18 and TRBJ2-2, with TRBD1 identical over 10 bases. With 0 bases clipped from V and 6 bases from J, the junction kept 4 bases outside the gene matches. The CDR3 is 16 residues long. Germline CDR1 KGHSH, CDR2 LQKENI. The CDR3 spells CASSPPDRGFAGELFF. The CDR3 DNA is TGTGCCAGCTCACCACCGGACAGGGGGTTCGCCGGGGAGCTGTTTTTT.

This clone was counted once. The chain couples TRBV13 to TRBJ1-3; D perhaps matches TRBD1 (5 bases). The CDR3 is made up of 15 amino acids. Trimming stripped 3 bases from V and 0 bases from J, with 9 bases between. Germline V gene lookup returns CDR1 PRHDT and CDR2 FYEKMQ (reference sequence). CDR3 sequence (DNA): TGTGCCAGCAGCTTGGCCGGACACTCTGGAAACACCATATATTTT. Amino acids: CASSLAGHSGNTIYF.

The CDR3 reads CASRTSGIGETQYF. The CDR3 DNA reads TGCGCCAGCAGGACGAGCGGGATTGGAGAGACCCAGTACTTC. The chain carries TRBV10-2 and TRBJ2-5; 7 positions agree with TRBD2. This CDR3 is built from 14 residues. CDR1 and CDR2 (germline): WSHSY, SAAADI. Losses at the gene ends were 6 bases for V and 4 bases for J; bases not matched to a gene: 8.

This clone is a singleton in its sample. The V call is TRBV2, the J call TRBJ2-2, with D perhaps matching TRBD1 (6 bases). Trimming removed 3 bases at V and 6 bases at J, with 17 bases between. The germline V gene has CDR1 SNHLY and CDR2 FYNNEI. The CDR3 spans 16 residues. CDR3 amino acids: CASSEVTTGSAGELFF. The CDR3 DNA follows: TGTGCCAGCAGTGAGGTGACTACAGGGTCCGCCGGGGAGCTGTTTTTT. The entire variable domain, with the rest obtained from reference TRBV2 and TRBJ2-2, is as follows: EPEVTQTPSHQVTQMGQEVILRCVPISNHLYFYWYRQILGQKVEFLVSFYNNEISEKSEIFDDQFSVERPDGSNFTLKIRSTKLEDSAMYFCASSEVTTGSAGELFFGEGSRLTVL.

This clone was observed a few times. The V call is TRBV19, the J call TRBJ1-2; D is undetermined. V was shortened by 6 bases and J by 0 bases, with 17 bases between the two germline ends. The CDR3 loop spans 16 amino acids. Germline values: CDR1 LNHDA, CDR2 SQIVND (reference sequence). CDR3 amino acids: CASRSAAVTSNYGYTF. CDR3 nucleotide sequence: TGTGCCAGTAGGAGCGCAGCCGTGACTTCTAACTATGGCTACACCTTC.

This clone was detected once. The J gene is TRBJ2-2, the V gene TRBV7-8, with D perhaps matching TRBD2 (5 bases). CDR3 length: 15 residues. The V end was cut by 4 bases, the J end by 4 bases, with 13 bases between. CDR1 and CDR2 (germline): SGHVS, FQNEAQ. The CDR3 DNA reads TGTGCCAGCAGCTGGGAGTATTTTGGCACCGGGGAGCTGTTTTTT. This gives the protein CASSWEYFGTGELFF.

The DNA for the CDR3 is TGTGCCAGCAGTGAAGCCGGGGGGGCTGGGGCCAACGTCCTGACTTTC. It translates to CASSEAGGAGANVLTF. V is TRBV6-1 and J is TRBJ2-6, with 8 bases identical to TRBD2. CDR3 length equals 16 residues. From germline, CDR1 is MNHNS and CDR2 SASEGT. The trim removed 0 bases at V and 2 bases at J, leaving 0 bases unmatched.

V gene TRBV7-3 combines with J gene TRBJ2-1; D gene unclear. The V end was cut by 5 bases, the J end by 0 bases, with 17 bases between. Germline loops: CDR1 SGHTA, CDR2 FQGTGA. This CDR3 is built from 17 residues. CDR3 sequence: CASSKTGPPSSYNEQFF. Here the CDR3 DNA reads TGTGCCAGCAGCAAAACGGGTCCGCCCAGCTCCTACAATGAGCAGTTCTTC.

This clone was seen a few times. The CDR3 loop is CASEQGGSYGYTF. The CDR3 nucleotides read TGTGCCAGCGAGCAAGGGGGCTCCTATGGCTACACCTTC. The chain links TRBV12-3 or TRBV12-4 to TRBJ1-2; the match to TRBD1 covers 7 bases. V lost 8 bases and J lost 4; bases outside the gene matches: 7. The CDR3 extends over 13 amino acids.

CDR3 bases: TGCGCCAGCAGATCGACAGGGGAAGTATCCTACGAGCAGTACTTC. Translated: CASRSTGEVSYEQYF. The chain is built from TRBV10-2 and TRBJ2-7; 8 positions agree with TRBD1. Per germline, CDR1 WSHSY and CDR2 SAAADI. The junction had 8 bases not matched to a gene; V was cut back by 6 bases and J by 1 base. The CDR3 has 15 residues.

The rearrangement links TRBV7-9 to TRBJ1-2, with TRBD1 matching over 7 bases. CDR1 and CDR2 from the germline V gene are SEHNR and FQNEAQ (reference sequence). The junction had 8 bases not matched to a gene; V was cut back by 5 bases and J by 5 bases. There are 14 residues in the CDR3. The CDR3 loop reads CASSPTGRPYGYTF. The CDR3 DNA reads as TGTGCCAGCAGCCCGACAGGGAGACCATATGGCTACACCTTC.

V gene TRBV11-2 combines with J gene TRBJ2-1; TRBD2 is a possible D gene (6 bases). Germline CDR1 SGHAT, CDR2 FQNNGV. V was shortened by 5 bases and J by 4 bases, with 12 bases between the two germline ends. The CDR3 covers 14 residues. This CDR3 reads CASSKTSAYNEQFF. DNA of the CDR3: TGTGCCAGCAGCAAGACTAGTGCGTACAATGAGCAGTTCTTC.

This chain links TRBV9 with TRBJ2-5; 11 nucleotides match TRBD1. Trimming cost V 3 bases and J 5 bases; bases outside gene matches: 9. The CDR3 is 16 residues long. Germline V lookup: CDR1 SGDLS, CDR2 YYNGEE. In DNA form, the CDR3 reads TGTGCCAGCAGCGCACCGGGACAGGGGGTTCGCGAGACCCAGTACTTC. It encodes CASSAPGQGVRETQYF.

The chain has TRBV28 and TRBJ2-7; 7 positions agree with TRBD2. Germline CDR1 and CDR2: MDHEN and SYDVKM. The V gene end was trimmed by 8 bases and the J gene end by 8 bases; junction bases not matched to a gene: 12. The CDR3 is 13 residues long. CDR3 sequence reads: CASRFETSRQQYF. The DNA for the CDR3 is TGTGCCAGCCGCTTTGAGACTAGCCGGCAGCAGTACTTC.

CDR3 DNA: TGTGCCAGCAGTCATTATAAAGGGGCGAAGAATTCACCCCTCCACTTT. It encodes CASSHYKGAKNSPLHF. The chain has TRBV27 and TRBJ1-6; weak D call: TRBD1 (5 bases). Germline values: CDR1 MNHEY, CDR2 SMNVEV (reference sequence). V lost 5 bases and J lost 7, with 18 bases in between. The CDR3 sequence is 16 residues long.

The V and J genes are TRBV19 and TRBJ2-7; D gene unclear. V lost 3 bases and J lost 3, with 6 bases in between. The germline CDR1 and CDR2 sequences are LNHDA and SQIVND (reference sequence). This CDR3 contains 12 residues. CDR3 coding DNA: TGTGCCAGTAGTATTCCCAGCTACGAGCAGTACTTC. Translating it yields CASSIPSYEQYF.

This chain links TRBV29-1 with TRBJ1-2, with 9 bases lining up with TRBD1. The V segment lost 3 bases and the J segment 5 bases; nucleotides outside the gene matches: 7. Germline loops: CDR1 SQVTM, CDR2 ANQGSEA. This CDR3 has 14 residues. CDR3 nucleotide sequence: TGCAGCGTTGACGGTCAGGACAGGGGATATGGCTACACCTTC. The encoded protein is CSVDGQDRGYGYTF.

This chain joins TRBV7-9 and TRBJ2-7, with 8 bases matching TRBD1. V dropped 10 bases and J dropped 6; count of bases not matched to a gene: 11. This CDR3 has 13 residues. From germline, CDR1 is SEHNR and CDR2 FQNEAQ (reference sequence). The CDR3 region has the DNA TGTGCCATCACCCCCGGACAGGGTGCCGAGCAGTACTTC. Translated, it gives CAITPGQGAEQYF.

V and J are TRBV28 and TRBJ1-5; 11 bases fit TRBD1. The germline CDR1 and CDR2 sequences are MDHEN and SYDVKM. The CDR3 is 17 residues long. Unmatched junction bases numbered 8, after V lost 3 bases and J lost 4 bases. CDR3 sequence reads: CASSFPRDRGLNQPQHF. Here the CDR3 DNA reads TGTGCCAGCAGTTTTCCGAGGGACAGGGGGTTAAATCAGCCCCAGCATTTT.

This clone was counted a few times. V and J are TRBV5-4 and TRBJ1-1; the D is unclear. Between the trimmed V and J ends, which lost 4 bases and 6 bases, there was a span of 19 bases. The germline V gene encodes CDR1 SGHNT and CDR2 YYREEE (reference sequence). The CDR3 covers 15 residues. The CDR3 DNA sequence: TGTGCCAGCAGCCCTGAAGAACGCGGGGTCCCTGAAGCTTTCTTT. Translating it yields CASSPEERGVPEAFF.